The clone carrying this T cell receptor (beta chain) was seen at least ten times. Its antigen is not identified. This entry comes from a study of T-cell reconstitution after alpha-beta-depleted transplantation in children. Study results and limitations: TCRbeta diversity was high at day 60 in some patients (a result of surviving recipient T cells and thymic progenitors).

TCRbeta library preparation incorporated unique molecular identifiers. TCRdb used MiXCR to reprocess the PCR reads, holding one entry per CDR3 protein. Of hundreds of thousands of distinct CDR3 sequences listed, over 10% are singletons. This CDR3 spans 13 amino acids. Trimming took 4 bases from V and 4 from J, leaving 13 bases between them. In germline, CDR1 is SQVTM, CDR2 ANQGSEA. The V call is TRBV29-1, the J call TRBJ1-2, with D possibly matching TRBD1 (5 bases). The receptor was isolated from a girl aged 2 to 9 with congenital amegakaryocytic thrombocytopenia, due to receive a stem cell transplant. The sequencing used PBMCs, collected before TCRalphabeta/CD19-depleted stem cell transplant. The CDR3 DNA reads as TGCAGCGTTGGCGGGGACCCCGGCTATGGCTACACCTTC. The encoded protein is CSVGGDPGYGYTF.